A selection of T cell receptor beta chains follows, all from one sample in a study of blood T cell repertoires in COVID-19. The table came from immunoSEQ multiplex PCR; TCRdb's copy has only in-frame clones and leaves some out. The profile shows around 260,000 clones, approximately 85% of them singletons. The sample consisted of peripheral blood. The receptor source for this set is a human donor with COVID-19, enrolled during active disease. The donor label of this sample is uncertain. CDR3s include the opening cysteine and the closing phenylalanine or tryptophan. The D gene is left open where the match is weak. Not every row has a clone size; where given, it reads once, few, many or a size class.

V	length	size	D	J	CDR3	DNA
TRBV7-8	11	-	-	TRBJ1-1	CASSYKTEAFF	TGTGCCAGCAGCTATAAAACTGAAGCTTTCTTT
TRBV19	16	-	-	TRBJ1-6	CASSTQEGSYNSPLHF	TGTGCCAGTAGTACCCAGGAGGGAAGTTATAATTCACCCCTCCACTTT
TRBV25-1	14	-	TRBD1	TRBJ1-1	CASSEGQTNTEAFF	TGTGCCAGCAGTGAGGGACAGACGAACACTGAAGCTTTCTTT
TRBV6-5	14	-	TRBD2	TRBJ2-5	CASTRLAQGETQYF	TGTGCCAGCACCCGACTAGCCCAAGGAGAGACCCAGTACTTC
TRBV19	15	-	-	TRBJ2-2	CASSGSRGNTGELFF	TGTGCCAGTAGTGGGAGCAGGGGGAACACCGGGGAGCTGTTTTTT
TRBV5-4	15	-	TRBD1	TRBJ2-5	CASSLGQGAWETQYF	TGTGCCAGCAGCCTAGGGCAGGGGGCATGGGAGACCCAGTACTTC
TRBV5-4	15	-	TRBD2	TRBJ2-7	CASSRRLAGSYEQYF	TGTGCCAGCAGCCGTCGACTAGCGGGGTCCTACGAGCAGTACTTC
TRBV2	16	-	-	TRBJ2-1	CASSEQGRSSYNEQFF	TGTGCCAGCAGTGAACAAGGGAGGAGCTCCTACAATGAGCAGTTCTTC
TRBV4-1	17	-	TRBD1	TRBJ1-1	CASSQDGTGGRSAEAFF	TGCGCCAGCAGCCAAGATGGGACAGGGGGCAGGAGCGCTGAAGCTTTCTTT
TRBV9	12	-	-	TRBJ1-2	CASSPDMDGYTF	TGTGCCAGCAGCCCGGACATGGATGGCTACACCTTC
TRBV6-5	15	-	-	TRBJ1-4	CASSYRRRMGEKLFF	TGTGCCAGCAGTTACCGCCGGCGGATGGGTGAAAAACTGTTTTTT
TRBV7-6	16	-	TRBD2	TRBJ2-2	CASSLMSGRATGELFF	TGTGCCAGCAGCTTAATGAGCGGGAGGGCCACCGGGGAGCTGTTTTTT
TRBV6-5	13	-	TRBD1	TRBJ1-4	CASSRGRDEKLFF	TGTGCCAGCAGCAGGGGGCGCGATGAAAAACTGTTTTTT
TRBV29-1	13	once	-	TRBJ1-1	CSVEDTVVPEAFF	TGCAGCGTTGAAGACACAGTGGTACCCGAGGCTTTCTTT
TRBV27	14	-	-	TRBJ1-2	CASSFSREGYGYTF	TGTGCCAGCAGTTTTTCTCGGGAAGGCTATGGCTACACCTTC
TRBV6-2/TRBV6-3	17	once	-	TRBJ1-3	CASSFGTPDYSGNTIYF	TGTGCCAGCAGTTTTGGGACACCGGATTACTCTGGAAACACCATATATTTT
TRBV28	15	-	TRBD1	TRBJ1-1	CASSRPGQQNTEAFF	TGTGCCAGCAGTCGTCCGGGACAGCAGAACACTGAAGCTTTCTTT
TRBV7-2	15	-	TRBD2	TRBJ2-1	CASSLEGLDYNEQFF	TGTGCCAGCAGCTTAGAGGGACTAGACTACAATGAGCAGTTCTTC
TRBV28	13	-	-	TRBJ2-7	CASRVTGPHEQYF	TGTGCCAGCAGAGTGACAGGACCTCACGAGCAGTACTTC
TRBV10-3	15	-	-	TRBJ1-1	CAISPTGDRNTEAFF	TGTGCCATCAGCCCTACAGGAGACCGGAACACTGAAGCTTTCTTT
TRBV28	14	-	TRBD1	TRBJ1-1	CASRPGQENTEAFF	TGTGCCAGCAGACCCGGACAGGAGAACACTGAAGCTTTCTTT
TRBV13	17	-	TRBD2	TRBJ2-2	CASSLSPASGSPGELFF	TGTGCCAGCAGCTTATCCCCGGCTAGCGGGAGTCCCGGGGAGCTGTTTTTT
TRBV11-2	17	-	TRBD1	TRBJ1-1	CASSQRDRGGTGTEAFF	TGTGCCAGCAGCCAGCGGGACAGGGGAGGGACGGGCACTGAAGCTTTCTTT
TRBV28	14	once	TRBD1	TRBJ1-4	CACRQGSTNEKLFF	TGTGCCTGCCGACAGGGATCAACTAATGAAAAACTGTTTTTT
TRBV28	14	-	-	TRBJ1-5	CASSLTAENQPQHF	TGTGCCAGCAGTTTAACGGCGGAGAATCAGCCCCAGCATTTT
TRBV30	13	once	TRBD1	TRBJ1-1	CAWNRGLNTEAFF	TGTGCCTGGAACAGGGGGCTGAACACTGAAGCTTTCTTT
TRBV7-2	15	-	TRBD1	TRBJ1-1	CASSLAGQGNTEAFF	TGTGCCAGCAGCTTAGCGGGACAGGGGAACACTGAAGCTTTCTTT
TRBV30	11	-	-	TRBJ2-3	CAWSLTDTQYF	TGTGCCTGGAGTCTCACAGATACGCAGTATTTT
TRBV3-1/TRBV3-2	16	-	-	TRBJ2-1	CASSQDYSGVYNEQFF	TGTGCCAGCAGCCAAGATTATAGCGGAGTATACAATGAGCAGTTCTTC
TRBV7-9	12	-	-	TRBJ1-2	CASGVRDYGYTF	TGTGCTAGCGGGGTCAGGGACTATGGCTACACCTTC
TRBV29-1	14	-	-	TRBJ1-4	CSVVWREVNEKLFF	TGCAGCGTTGTTTGGCGCGAGGTTAATGAAAAACTGTTTTTT
TRBV6-5	13	many	TRBD1	TRBJ2-7	CASSPGTGLEQYF	TGTGCCAGCAGTCCCGGGACAGGGTTAGAGCAGTACTTC
TRBV5-6	14	-	TRBD1	TRBJ1-6	CASSPDRGNSPLHF	TGTGCCAGCAGCCCTGACAGGGGGAATTCACCCCTCCACTTT
TRBV7-2	16	-	-	TRBJ2-7	CASSSPSGTVSTGVYF	TGTGCCAGCAGCTCCCCCTCCGGGACAGTCTCCACGGGGGTTTACTTC
TRBV28	14	-	-	TRBJ1-5	CASSSGTNHQPQHF	TGTGCCAGCAGTTCAGGGACAAATCATCAGCCCCAGCATTTT
TRBV14	14	-	-	TRBJ1-1	CASSQGGGKTEAFF	TGTGCCAGCAGCCAAGGGGGGGGAAAGACTGAAGCTTTCTTT
TRBV19	13	-	-	TRBJ2-3	CASNSDREGTQYF	TGTGCCAGTAACTCGGACAGGGAGGGAACGCAGTATTTT
TRBV28	15	-	-	TRBJ1-1	CASSLPGRSNTEAFF	TGTGCCAGCAGTTTACCTGGGAGGTCGAACACTGAAGCTTTCTTT
TRBV2	15	-	TRBD1	TRBJ1-2	CASSFGQDPNYGYTF	TGTGCCAGCAGCTTTGGACAGGACCCTAACTATGGCTACACCTTC
TRBV7-2	19	once	-	TRBJ2-2	CASSFYRSGVLWDTGELFF	TGTGCCAGCAGCTTTTATAGATCGGGGGTTCTCTGGGACACCGGGGAGCTGTTTTTT
TRBV10-3	20	-	TRBD1	TRBJ1-2	CAISHSWPNRDRGLNYGYTF	TGTGCCATCAGTCACTCCTGGCCGAACCGGGACAGGGGGCTCAACTATGGCTACACCTTC
TRBV2	14	-	TRBD1	TRBJ2-5	CASSTNRGRETQYF	TGTGCCAGCTCTACAAACAGGGGGCGAGAGACCCAGTACTTC
TRBV7-9	14	-	-	TRBJ1-1	CASSLRLTGGEAFF	TGTGCCAGCAGCTTACGACTAACCGGAGGTGAAGCTTTCTTT
TRBV7-9	15	once	TRBD1	TRBJ1-2	CASSSTGEANYGYTF	TGTGCCAGCAGCTCGACAGGGGAGGCTAACTATGGCTACACCTTC
TRBV27	13	few	TRBD2	TRBJ2-7	CASSLTSGDEQYF	TGTGCCAGCAGTTTGACTAGCGGCGACGAGCAGTACTTC
TRBV15	14	-	-	TRBJ1-2	CATSRDGGINGYTF	TGTGCCACCAGCAGAGATGGCGGGATTAATGGCTACACCTTC
TRBV5-4	14	-	-	TRBJ2-4	CASSTQGWEDIQYF	TGTGCCAGCAGCACACAGGGGTGGGAGGACATTCAGTACTTC
TRBV7-3	18	-	TRBD2	TRBJ2-1	CASSLQTGGLADYNEQFF	TGTGCCAGCAGCTTACAAACAGGCGGACTAGCAGATTACAATGAGCAGTTCTTC
TRBV5-6	12	-	-	TRBJ2-7	CASSSYSYEQYF	TGTGCCAGCAGCTCCTATTCTTACGAGCAGTACTTC
TRBV11-1	13	-	TRBD1	TRBJ1-5	CASSADRGQPQHF	TGTGCCAGCAGCGCGGACAGGGGACAGCCCCAGCATTTT
TRBV19	14	-	TRBD2	TRBJ2-1	CASDSHGGGNEQFF	TGTGCCAGTGATTCCCACGGGGGGGGGAATGAGCAGTTCTTC
TRBV19	13	-	TRBD1	TRBJ1-1	CASSTTGDTEAFF	TGTGCCAGTAGTACGACAGGGGACACTGAAGCTTTCTTT